Presented here are 32 T cell receptor beta chains from one specimen sequenced in a study of persistence of HIV-infected CD4 T cells. These receptors' targets are unknown. The immunoSEQ assay was version 4, run in survey mode. Profiling relied on immunoSEQ multiplex PCR, and the TCRdb table lists in-frame clones only, not all of them. The sample has just under 20,000 clones, about 80% seen once. Stimulation used about 10 ug/mL lysate from CMV-infected fibroblasts. CD4+ T cells upregulating both CD40 ligand and CD69 were sorted as responding cells. Sequenced here: CD4+ T cells sorted from PBMCs after approximately 19-hour stimulation, sampled from a patient who received antiretroviral therapy. The receptor source for this set is an adult man with HIV who was CMV-seropositive.

The table lists this clone with a few counts. This chain links TRBV6-5 with TRBJ2-6; tentative D call: TRBD2 (5 bases). V was cut by 5 bases and J by 0 bases, with 8 bases left in between. There are 15 residues in the CDR3. The germline CDR1 and CDR2 sequences are MNHEY and SVGAGI. The CDR3 spells CASSREISGANVLTF. The CDR3 DNA follows: TGTGCCAGCAGTAGGGAGATCTCTGGGGCCAACGTCCTGACTTTC.

In this sample, this clone turned up once. V usage is TRBV3-1 (or the pseudogene TRBV3-2) and J usage is TRBJ1-6, with D hard to call. This CDR3 spans 13 amino acids. Trimming left V 0 bases short and J 9 bases short, with 6 bases between. Germline CDR1 is LGHDT and CDR2 is YNNKEL (reference sequence). The CDR3 DNA reads TGTGCCAGCAGCCAAGATTGGGCTTCACCCCTCCACTTT. As protein: CASSQDWASPLHF.

Comments on this clone: The same CDR3 can be traced to other DNA sequences in this sample. V is TRBV24-1 and J is TRBJ1-5; 10 bases are a match to TRBD1. The CDR3 extends over 15 amino acids. V lost 4 bases and J lost 3; bases outside the gene matches: 2. CDR1 is KGHDR, CDR2 SFDVKD, per germline. The DNA for the CDR3 is TGTGCCACCAGTGAGGGACAGGGGATCAATCAGCCCCAGCATTTT. Residues: CATSEGQGINQPQHF.

The chain links TRBV12-3 or TRBV12-4 to TRBJ2-1; no reliable D call. The V gene lost 6 bases and the J gene lost 8 bases, with 11 bases spanning the gap. CDR3 length: 12 amino acids. The CDR3 nucleotides read TGTGCCAGCAGCCCAAGAACGTATGAGCAGTTCTTC. Protein: CASSPRTYEQFF.

V gene TRBV19 combines with J gene TRBJ1-1, with unresolved D. The CDR3 runs 16 residues. V lost 5 bases to trimming and J lost 5 bases, with 21 bases between them. Germline V gene sequence: CDR1 LNHDA, CDR2 SQIVND (reference sequence). Here the CDR3 DNA reads TGTGCCAGTAGTCCGAGACAAAGGGTGTCGGGGACTGAAGCTTTCTTT. Its protein product is CASSPRQRVSGTEAFF.

The rearrangement links TRBV7-2 to TRBJ1-1; D is unclear. CDR1 and CDR2 (germline): SGHTA, FQGNSA. The V gene lost 5 bases and the J gene lost 9 bases, with 13 bases spanning the gap. The CDR3 length is 12 residues. The CDR3 reads CASSRASRQAFF. The DNA of the CDR3 is TGTGCCAGCAGCCGGGCCTCGCGCCAAGCTTTCTTT.

The chain employs TRBV7-3 and TRBJ2-2, with 10 bases that match TRBD2. Germline-derived CDR1 and CDR2 are SGHTA and FQGTGA. The CDR3 has 16 residues. V lost 5 bases, J lost 5 bases, and 8 bases stayed unmatched. In nucleotides, the CDR3 is TGTGCCAGCAGCAGAATACCGGGACTAGCGACCGGGGAGCTGTTTTTT. It specifies CASSRIPGLATGELFF.

The CDR3: CATNPDRGSPLHF. CDR3 nucleotide sequence: TGTGCCACCAACCCAGACCGGGGATCACCCCTCCACTTT. This chain joins TRBV6-6 and TRBJ1-6; D ambiguous. This CDR3 has 13 amino acids. The V gene's germline CDR1 is MNHNY and CDR2 SVGAGI (reference sequence). Trimming pared 10 bases from V and 10 bases from J, leaving 17 bases between.

The chain carries TRBV18 and TRBJ1-1, with TRBD1 as a possible D gene (5 bases). Trimming left V 4 bases short and J 4 bases short, with 16 bases between. Germline CDR1 and CDR2: KGHSH and LQKENI. The CDR3 extends over 15 amino acids. The CDR3 is CASSLGRGRATEAFF. In DNA, the CDR3 is TGTGCCAGCTCACTCGGCCGGGGCCGGGCCACTGAAGCTTTCTTT.

The chain joins TRBV4-2 to TRBJ2-3; TRBD2 might be the D (5 bases). This CDR3 comprises 16 residues. V dropped 0 bases and J dropped 4 bases, with 14 bases sitting between them. CDR1 LGHNA and CDR2 YNFKEQ come from the germline V gene. The CDR3 loop reads CASSQDPVAPADTQYF. In DNA, the CDR3 is TGTGCCAGCAGCCAAGATCCGGTAGCGCCGGCAGATACGCAGTATTTT.

This clone was recorded only once. Written as DNA, the CDR3 is TGTGCCAGCTCACCAGAAGGGCAGGGGGCAGCTAACTATGGCTACACCTTC. Protein: CASSPEGQGAANYGYTF. This chain links TRBV18 with TRBJ1-2, with TRBD1 identical over 8 bases. Germline CDR1 reads KGHSH; CDR2 reads LQKENI. CDR3 length equals 17 residues. V lost 2 bases, J lost 0 bases, and 8 bases stayed unmatched.

The V call is TRBV3-1 (or the pseudogene TRBV3-2), the J call TRBJ2-2, with D perhaps TRBD1 (6 bases). Germline assignment: CDR1 LGHDT and CDR2 YNNKEL (reference sequence). V shed 5 bases and J shed 5 bases, with 21 bases lying between them. This CDR3 comprises 17 residues. CDR3 region: CASSSRTDRTRTGELFF. The CDR3 DNA reads as TGTGCCAGCAGCTCCCGGACAGACCGCACGAGGACCGGGGAGCTGTTTTTT.

The chain couples TRBV5-6 to TRBJ1-2; 8 nucleotides align to TRBD1. Germline CDR1 reads SGHDT; CDR2 reads YYEEEE. The ends lost 3 bases at V and 8 bases at J; junction bases unmatched: 6. There are 13 residues in the CDR3. The CDR3 nucleotides are TGTGCCAGCAGCTCCCAGGGGGCGCGGGGCTACACCTTC. Its translation is CASSSQGARGYTF.

The chain combines TRBV19 with TRBJ1-2; 7 positions agree with TRBD1. Germline lookup yields CDR1 LNHDA and CDR2 SQIVND (reference sequence). The junction had 17 bases not matched to a gene; V was cut back by 9 bases and J by 7 bases. The CDR3 spans 15 residues. DNA for the CDR3: TGTGCCAGCACTAGCCCTGGGACAGTTTTGCGTGGCTACACCTTC. It specifies CASTSPGTVLRGYTF.

The rearrangement joins TRBV3-1 (or the pseudogene TRBV3-2) to TRBJ2-6, with D maybe TRBD2 (7 bases). Germline V gene lookup returns CDR1 LGHDT and CDR2 YNNKEL (reference sequence). Trimming left V 4 bases short and J 12 bases short, with 16 bases between. The CDR3 loop spans 14 amino acids. CDR3 sequence reads: CASSPPQGGAVLTF. Written as DNA, the CDR3 is TGTGCCAGCAGCCCACCCCAAGGGGGGGCCGTCCTGACTTTC.

The chain has TRBV20-1 and TRBJ1-6, with D maybe TRBD1 (5 bases). CDR3 length: 14 residues. V was shortened by 3 bases and J by 10 bases, with 16 bases between the two germline ends. Germline lookup yields CDR1 DFQATT and CDR2 SNEGSKA (reference sequence). For the CDR3, the DNA is TGCAGTGCTAGTCTGATAGCGGGGCAATCACCCCTCCACTTT. Its translation: CSASLIAGQSPLHF.

The CDR3 sequence: CASSLRTNEKLFF. Written as DNA, the CDR3 is TGTGCCAGCAGTTTAAGGACAAATGAAAAACTGTTTTTT. This chain uses TRBV12-3 or TRBV12-4 with TRBJ1-4; tentative D call: TRBD1 (5 bases). The CDR3 runs to 13 residues. V lost 2 bases, J lost 5 bases, and 6 bases lay in between.

This rearrangement joins TRBV6-5 to TRBJ2-7, with 9 positions matching TRBD1. CDR3 length equals 15 residues. V dropped 0 bases and J dropped 4; count of bases not matched to a gene: 4. Germline V CDR1 and CDR2: MNHEY, SVGAGI. CDR3 sequence (DNA): TGTGCCAGCAGTTACTCGGGACAGGGAAATTACGAGCAGTACTTC. It codes for CASSYSGQGNYEQYF.

This clone was counted only a few times. This chain connects TRBV4-2 to TRBJ1-3, with D hard to call. The ends were cut back, 4 bases at V and 0 bases at J, with 13 bases in the middle. This CDR3 is 16 amino acids long. Looked up from germline, CDR1 is LGHNA and CDR2 is YNFKEQ. CDR3 residues: CASSLGSGDSGNTIYF. CDR3 nucleotide sequence: TGTGCCAGCAGCCTCGGATCTGGGGACTCTGGAAACACCATATATTTT.

The chain employs TRBV3-1 (or the pseudogene TRBV3-2) and TRBJ1-2; a weak D match, TRBD1 (6 bases). The germline V gene has CDR1 LGHDT and CDR2 YNNKEL (reference sequence). CDR3 length: 11 amino acids. The germline V and J ends were trimmed by 4 bases and 8 bases, with 8 bases remaining between them. In DNA, the CDR3 is TGTGCCAGCAGCCTAGGGGGGGGCTACACCTTC. Protein: CASSLGGGYTF.

This clone was recorded once. The chain links TRBV15 to TRBJ2-3; D unresolved. This CDR3 contains 13 residues. V was trimmed by 2 bases and J by 3 bases, leaving 6 bases between them. In germline, CDR1 is LNHNV, CDR2 YYDKDF (reference sequence). CDR3 protein: CATSRPSTDTQYF. The CDR3 coding sequence is TGTGCCACCAGCAGACCTAGTACAGATACGCAGTATTTT.

The chain combines TRBV7-9 with TRBJ2-1, with D perhaps given as TRBD1 or TRBD2 (6 bases each). CDR1 and CDR2 from the germline V gene are SEHNR and FQNEAQ (reference sequence). V shed 3 bases and J shed 0 bases, with 9 bases lying between them. This CDR3 contains 15 residues. The CDR3 sequence: CASSFRGLSYNEQFF. The CDR3 DNA reads TGTGCCAGCAGCTTTCGGGGGCTCTCCTACAATGAGCAGTTCTTC.

A remark on this clone: In the same sample, other DNA sequences code for this CDR3. This rearrangement joins TRBV2 to TRBJ2-7; D not resolved. Germline CDR1 SNHLY, CDR2 FYNNEI. Trimming left V 4 bases short and J 3 bases short, with 7 bases between. The CDR3 spans 12 residues. The CDR3 sequence: CASSGTLYEQYF. For the CDR3, the DNA is TGTGCCAGCAGTGGGACGCTCTACGAGCAGTACTTC.

The chain recombines TRBV2 with TRBJ1-5; no reliable D call. CDR3 size: 13 residues. Germline V gene sequence: CDR1 SNHLY, CDR2 FYNNEI. V dropped 1 base and J dropped 4 bases, with 5 bases sitting between them. The CDR3: CASSEDGNQPQHF. CDR3 DNA sequence: TGTGCCAGCAGTGAAGACGGGAATCAGCCCCAGCATTTT.

This chain uses TRBV19 with TRBJ1-2; D unresolved. V dropped 7 bases and J dropped 1 base, with 16 bases sitting between them. This CDR3 has 15 residues. Germline V gene sequence: CDR1 LNHDA, CDR2 SQIVND (reference sequence). CDR3 sequence: CASNPGSNLNYGYTF. The DNA of the CDR3 is TGTGCCAGTAATCCGGGCAGCAACCTTAACTATGGCTACACCTTC.

The rearrangement uses TRBV6-1 and TRBJ2-1, with 8 bases identical to TRBD1. Germline assignment: CDR1 MNHNS and CDR2 SASEGT. CDR3 length equals 16 residues. V lost 4 bases and J lost 6; bases outside the gene matches: 11. The CDR3 region is CASSVEGTGPRNEQFF. CDR3 bases: TGTGCCAGCAGTGTCGAGGGGACAGGTCCCCGCAATGAGCAGTTCTTC.

The rearrangement joins TRBV6-5 to TRBJ1-6; no reliable D call. The CDR3 consists of 15 residues. Deletions cut 6 bases from V and 7 bases from J, with 16 bases between. Germline V gives CDR1 MNHEY, CDR2 SVGAGI. The CDR3 DNA reads as TGTGCCAGCAGCCTCGGAAAAGGTAGCAATTCACCCCTCCACTTT. This gives the protein CASSLGKGSNSPLHF.

This clone was recorded a few times. The V gene is TRBV18, the J gene TRBJ1-1; 10 bases fit TRBD1. This CDR3 is 16 amino acids long. The V and J ends lost 2 bases and 0 bases, in that order; junction bases with no gene match: 3. Germline loops: CDR1 KGHSH, CDR2 LQKENI. The CDR3 coding sequence is TGTGCCAGCTCACCAGGGACAGGGGTGGTGAACACTGAAGCTTTCTTT. Translation: CASSPGTGVVNTEAFF.

The rearrangement links TRBV7-9 to TRBJ1-3; D possibly corresponds to TRBD1 (6 bases). V dropped 3 bases and J dropped 2 bases, with 17 bases sitting between them. Germline V gene lookup returns CDR1 SEHNR and CDR2 FQNEAQ (reference sequence). This CDR3 spans 17 amino acids. DNA for the CDR3: TGTGCCAGCAGCTTGATTGGGGGCGCAGTGGCTGGAAACACCATATATTTT. Translated, it gives CASSLIGGAVAGNTIYF.

This clone appeared once. The chain recombines TRBV18 with TRBJ2-7; TRBD1 aligns across 11 bases. This CDR3 comprises 15 residues. The V gene's germline CDR1 is KGHSH and CDR2 LQKENI. The V segment lost 3 bases and the J segment 5 bases; nucleotides outside the gene matches: 6. CDR3: CASSPVGTGGNEQYF. CDR3 DNA: TGTGCCAGCTCACCGGTCGGGACAGGGGGGAACGAGCAGTACTTC.

The V gene is TRBV4-2, the J gene TRBJ2-2; no definite D call. CDR1 and CDR2 from the germline V gene are LGHNA and YNFKEQ. The CDR3 is 17 residues long. Deletions cut 0 bases from V and 0 bases from J, with 11 bases between. CDR3 in DNA: TGTGCCAGCAGCCAAGAAGCGTCACCTCCGAACACCGGGGAGCTGTTTTTT. Encoded protein: CASSQEASPPNTGELFF.

CDR3 bases: TGTGCCAGCAGCGGTACAACTCTCGGGGGACAACGGGGGAACACCGGGGAGCTGTTTTTT. The encoded protein is CASSGTTLGGQRGNTGELFF. J is TRBJ2-2 and V is TRBV9; D may be TRBD1 or TRBD2 (6 bases each). Germline CDR1 reads SGDLS; CDR2 reads YYNGEE. The CDR3 is 20 amino acids. V was shortened by 3 bases and J by 1 base, with 25 bases between the two germline ends.